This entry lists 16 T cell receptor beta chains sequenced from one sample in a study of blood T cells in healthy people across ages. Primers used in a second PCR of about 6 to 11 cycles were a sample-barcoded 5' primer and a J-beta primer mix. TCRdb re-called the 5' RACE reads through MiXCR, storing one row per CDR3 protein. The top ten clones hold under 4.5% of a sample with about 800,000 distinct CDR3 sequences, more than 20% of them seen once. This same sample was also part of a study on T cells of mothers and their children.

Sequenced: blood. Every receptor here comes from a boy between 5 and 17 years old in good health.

Written as DNA, the CDR3 is TGCGCCAGCAGCCAAGGCGGGGGGAGCTCTGGGGCCAACGTCCTGACTTTC. This encodes CASSQGGGSSGANVLTF. The chain carries TRBV4-3 and TRBJ2-6; 8 bases agree with TRBD2. The V gene end was trimmed by 1 base and the J gene end by 0 bases; junction bases not matched to a gene: 2. Germline loops: CDR1 LGHNA, CDR2 YSLEER. This CDR3 contains 17 residues.

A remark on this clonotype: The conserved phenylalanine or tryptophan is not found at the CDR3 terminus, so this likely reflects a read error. The CDR3 DNA sequence: TGCGCCAGCAGCCCTAGCGGGGGGGCTGGAAATGAGCAGTTCCTC. Translation: CASSPSGGAGNEQFL. V and J are TRBV4-3 and TRBJ2-1, with 12 bases identical to TRBD2. J lost 7 bases, V lost 4 bases, and 5 bases had no gene match. Germline V lookup: CDR1 LGHNA, CDR2 YSLEER. The CDR3 totals 15 residues.

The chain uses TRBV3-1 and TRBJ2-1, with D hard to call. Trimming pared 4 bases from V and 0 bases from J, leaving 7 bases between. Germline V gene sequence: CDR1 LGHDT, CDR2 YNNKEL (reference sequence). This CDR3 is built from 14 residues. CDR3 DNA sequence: TGTGCCAGCAGCCGTCCAAGCTCCTACAATGAGCAGTTCTTC. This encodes CASSRPSSYNEQFF.

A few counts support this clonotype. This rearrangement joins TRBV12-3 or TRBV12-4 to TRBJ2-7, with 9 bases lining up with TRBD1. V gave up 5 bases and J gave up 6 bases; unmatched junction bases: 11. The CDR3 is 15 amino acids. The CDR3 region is CASSAPGQGVGEQYF. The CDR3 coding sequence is TGTGCCAGCAGTGCGCCGGGACAGGGTGTCGGCGAGCAGTACTTC.

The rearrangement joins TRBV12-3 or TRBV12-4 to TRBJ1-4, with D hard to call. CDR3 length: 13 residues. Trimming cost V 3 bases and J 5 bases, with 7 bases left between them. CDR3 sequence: CASSFHGNEKLFF. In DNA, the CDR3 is TGTGCCAGCAGTTTTCATGGGAATGAAAAACTGTTTTTT.

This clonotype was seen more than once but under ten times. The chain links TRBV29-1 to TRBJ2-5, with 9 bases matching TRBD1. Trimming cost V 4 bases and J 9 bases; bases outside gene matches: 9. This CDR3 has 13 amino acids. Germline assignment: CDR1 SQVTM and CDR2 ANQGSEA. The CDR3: CSVVRTGVGAQYF. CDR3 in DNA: TGCAGCGTTGTAAGGACAGGGGTTGGGGCCCAGTACTTC.

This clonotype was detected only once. The CDR3 coding sequence is TGCGCCAGCAGCTTCGGGACAGGGGTTTACCAGGAGCAGTACTTC. Translation: CASSFGTGVYQEQYF. The chain employs TRBV5-1 and TRBJ2-7; 10 nucleotides agree with TRBD1. The V gene end was trimmed by 2 bases and the J gene end by 7 bases; junction bases not matched to a gene: 9. This CDR3 contains 15 residues. CDR1 and CDR2 from the germline V gene are SGHRS and YFSETQ.

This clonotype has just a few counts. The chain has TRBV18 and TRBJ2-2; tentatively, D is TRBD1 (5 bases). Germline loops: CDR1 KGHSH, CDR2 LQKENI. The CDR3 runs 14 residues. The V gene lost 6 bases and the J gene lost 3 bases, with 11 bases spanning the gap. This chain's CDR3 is CASSERRDTGELFF. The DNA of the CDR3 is TGTGCCAGCTCGGAGCGCAGGGACACCGGGGAGCTGTTTTTT.

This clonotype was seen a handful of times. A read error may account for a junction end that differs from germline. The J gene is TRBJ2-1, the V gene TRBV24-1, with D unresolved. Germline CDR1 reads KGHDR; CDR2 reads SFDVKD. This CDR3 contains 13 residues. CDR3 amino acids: CATSGSSYNERFF. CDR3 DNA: TGTGCCACCAGTGGATCCTCCTACAATGAGCGGTTCTTC.

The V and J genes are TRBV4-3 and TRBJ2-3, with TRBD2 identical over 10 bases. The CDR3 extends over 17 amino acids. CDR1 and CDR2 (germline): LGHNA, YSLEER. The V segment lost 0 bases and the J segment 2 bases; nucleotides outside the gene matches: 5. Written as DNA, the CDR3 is TGCGCCAGCAGCCAAGATCGAACTAGCGGGGCCACAGATACGCAGTATTTT. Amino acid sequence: CASSQDRTSGATDTQYF.

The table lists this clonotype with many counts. DNA of the CDR3: TGTGCCAGCAGTTTTCTCCAAGAGACCCAGTACTTC. It is translated as CASSFLQETQYF. This rearrangement joins TRBV12-3 or TRBV12-4 to TRBJ2-5; D is undetermined. V lost 3 bases and J lost 1, with 3 bases in between. The CDR3 length is 12 residues.

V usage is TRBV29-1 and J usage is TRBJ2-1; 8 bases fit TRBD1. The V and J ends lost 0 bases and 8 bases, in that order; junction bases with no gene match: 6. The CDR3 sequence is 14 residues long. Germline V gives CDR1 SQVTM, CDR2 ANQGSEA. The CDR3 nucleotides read TGCAGCGTTGAAGATCGGGCAGGGGGCGATGAGCAGTTCTTC. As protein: CSVEDRAGGDEQFF.

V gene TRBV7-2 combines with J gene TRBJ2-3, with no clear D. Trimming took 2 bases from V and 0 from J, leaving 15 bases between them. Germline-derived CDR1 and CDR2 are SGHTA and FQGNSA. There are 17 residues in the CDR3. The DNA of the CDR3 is TGTGCCAGCAGCTTAATTCCCCAGGCCACTAGCACAGATACGCAGTATTTT. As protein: CASSLIPQATSTDTQYF.

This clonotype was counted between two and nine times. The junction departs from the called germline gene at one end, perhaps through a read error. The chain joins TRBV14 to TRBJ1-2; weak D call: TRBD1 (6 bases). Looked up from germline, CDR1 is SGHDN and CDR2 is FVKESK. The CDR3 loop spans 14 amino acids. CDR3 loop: CASSQTGTPYDYTF. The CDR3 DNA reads TGTGCCAGCAGCCAAACGGGGACACCATATGACTACACCTTC.

The CDR3 protein is CSASLPTSGNTIYF. As DNA, the CDR3 is TGCAGTGCTAGTCTCCCGACCTCTGGAAACACCATATATTTT. The chain recombines TRBV20-1 with TRBJ1-3; D ambiguous. From germline, CDR1 is DFQATT and CDR2 SNEGSKA (reference sequence). This CDR3 is 14 amino acids long. V lost 3 bases to trimming and J lost 0 bases, with 9 bases between them.

For the CDR3, the DNA is TGCAGTGCTCCCGGGACTACCCCCGGGGAGCTGTTTTTT. This codes for CSAPGTTPGELFF. The V and J genes are TRBV20-1 and TRBJ2-2, with 7 bases identical to TRBD2. This CDR3 region has 13 residues. The V gene's germline CDR1 is DFQATT and CDR2 SNEGSKA (reference sequence). V lost 5 bases, J lost 6 bases, and 6 bases stayed unmatched.